This TCR beta chain was sequenced in a study of cytomegalovirus exposure and HLA in healthy donors. The PCR employed 60 Vbeta primers together with 13 Jbeta primers. Sequenced by immunoSEQ multiplex PCR; TCRdb stores in-frame clones only, minus some. The sample holds about 130,000 clones, over 70% seen once. Germline V gives CDR1 LNHNV, CDR2 YYDKDF (reference sequence). The J segment lost 5 bases and the V segment lost 5 bases, leaving 7 bases of the junction unmatched. The CDR3 extends over 14 amino acids. Sequenced sample: PBMCs. This sequence originates from a woman aged 40-49 years in good health and CMV-seronegative. The chain links TRBV15 to TRBJ2-5; 8 bases line up with TRBD2. The CDR3 protein is CATSVRGGSETQYF. CDR3 DNA sequence: TGTGCCACCAGCGTTCGGGGGGGCTCGGAGACCCAGTACTTC.